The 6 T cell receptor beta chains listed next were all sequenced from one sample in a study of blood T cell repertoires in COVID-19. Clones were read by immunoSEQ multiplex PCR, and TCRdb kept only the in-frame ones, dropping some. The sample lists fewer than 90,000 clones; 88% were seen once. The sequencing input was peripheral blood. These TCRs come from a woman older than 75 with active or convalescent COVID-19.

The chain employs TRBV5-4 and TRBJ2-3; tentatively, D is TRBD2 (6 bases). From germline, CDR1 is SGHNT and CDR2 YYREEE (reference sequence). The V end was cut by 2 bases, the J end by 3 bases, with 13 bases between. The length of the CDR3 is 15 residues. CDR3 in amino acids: CASSLSGGGTDTQYF. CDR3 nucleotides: TGTGCCAGCAGCTTATCTGGCGGAGGGACAGATACGCAGTATTTT.

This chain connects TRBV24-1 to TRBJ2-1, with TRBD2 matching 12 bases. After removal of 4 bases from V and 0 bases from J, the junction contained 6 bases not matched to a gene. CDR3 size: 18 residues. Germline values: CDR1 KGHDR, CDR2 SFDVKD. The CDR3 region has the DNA TGTGCCACCAGTGACCCTGGACTAGCGGGGAGCTCCTACAATGAGCAGTTCTTC. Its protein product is CATSDPGLAGSSYNEQFF.

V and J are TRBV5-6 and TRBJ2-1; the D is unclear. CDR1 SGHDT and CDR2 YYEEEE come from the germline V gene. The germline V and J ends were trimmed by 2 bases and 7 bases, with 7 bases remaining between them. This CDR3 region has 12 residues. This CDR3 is CASSLLRNEQFF. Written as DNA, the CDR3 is TGTGCCAGCAGCTTACTTCGGAATGAGCAGTTCTTC. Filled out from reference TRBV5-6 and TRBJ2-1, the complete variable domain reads DAGVTQSPTHLIKTRGQQVTLRCSPKSGHDTVSWYQQALGQGPQFIFQYYEEEERQRGNFPDRFSGHQFPNYSSELNVNALLLGDSALYLCASSLLRNEQFFGPGTRLTVL.

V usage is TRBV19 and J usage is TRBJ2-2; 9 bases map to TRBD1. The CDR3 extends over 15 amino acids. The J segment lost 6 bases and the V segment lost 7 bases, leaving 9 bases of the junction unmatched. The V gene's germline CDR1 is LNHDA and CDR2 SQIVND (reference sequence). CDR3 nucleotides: TGTGCCAGTATCCCGCGGGACAGGGCGTCCGGGGAGCTGTTTTTT. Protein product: CASIPRDRASGELFF.

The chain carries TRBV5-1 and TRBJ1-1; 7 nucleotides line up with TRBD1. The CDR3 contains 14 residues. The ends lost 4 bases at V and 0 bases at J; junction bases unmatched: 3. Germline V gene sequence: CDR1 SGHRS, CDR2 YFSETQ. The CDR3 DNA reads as TGCGCCAGCAGCATACAGGGGATGAACACTGAAGCTTTCTTT. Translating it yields CASSIQGMNTEAFF.

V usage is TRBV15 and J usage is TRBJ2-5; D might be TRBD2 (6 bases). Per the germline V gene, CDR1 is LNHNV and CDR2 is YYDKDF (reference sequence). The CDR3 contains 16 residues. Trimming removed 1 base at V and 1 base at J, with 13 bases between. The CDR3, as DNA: TGTGCCACCAGCAGAGTCGGGGGTTCGGGCCAAGAGACCCAGTACTTC. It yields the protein CATSRVGGSGQETQYF.